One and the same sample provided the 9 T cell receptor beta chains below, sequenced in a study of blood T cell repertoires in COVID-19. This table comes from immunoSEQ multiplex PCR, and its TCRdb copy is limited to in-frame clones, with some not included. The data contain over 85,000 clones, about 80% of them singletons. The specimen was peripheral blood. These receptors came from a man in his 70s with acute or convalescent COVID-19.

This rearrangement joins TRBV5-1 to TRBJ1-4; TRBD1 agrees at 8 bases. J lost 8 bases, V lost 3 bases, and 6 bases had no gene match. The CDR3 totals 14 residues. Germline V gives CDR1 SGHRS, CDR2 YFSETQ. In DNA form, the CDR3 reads TGCGCCAGCAGCTCATACAGGGGGGGAGAAAAACTGTTTTTT. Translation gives CASSSYRGGEKLFF.

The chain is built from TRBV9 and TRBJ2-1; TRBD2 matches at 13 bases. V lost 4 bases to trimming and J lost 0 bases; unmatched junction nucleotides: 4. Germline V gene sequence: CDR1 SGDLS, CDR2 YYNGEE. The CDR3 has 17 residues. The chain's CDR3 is CASSPWTSGSSYNEQFF. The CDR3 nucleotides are TGTGCCAGCAGCCCTTGGACTAGCGGGAGCTCCTACAATGAGCAGTTCTTC.

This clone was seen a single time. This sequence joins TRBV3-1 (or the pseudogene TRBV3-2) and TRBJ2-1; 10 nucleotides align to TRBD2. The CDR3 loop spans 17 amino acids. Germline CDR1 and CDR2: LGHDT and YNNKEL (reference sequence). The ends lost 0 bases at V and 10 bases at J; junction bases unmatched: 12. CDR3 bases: TGTGCCAGCAGCCAAGACAGGCTAGCGGGAGAGGCGGGGGAGCAGTTCTTC. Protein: CASSQDRLAGEAGEQFF.

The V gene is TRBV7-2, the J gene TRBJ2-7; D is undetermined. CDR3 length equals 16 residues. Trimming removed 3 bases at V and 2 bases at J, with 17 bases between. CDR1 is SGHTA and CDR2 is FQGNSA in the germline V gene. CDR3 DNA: TGTGCCAGCAGCTTTGTGGTCGGCGCGGCACCCTACGAGCAGTACTTC. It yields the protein CASSFVVGAAPYEQYF.

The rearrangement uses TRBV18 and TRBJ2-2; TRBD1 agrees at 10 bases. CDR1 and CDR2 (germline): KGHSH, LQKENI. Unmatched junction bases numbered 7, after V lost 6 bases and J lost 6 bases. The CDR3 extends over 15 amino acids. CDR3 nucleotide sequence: TGTGCCAGCTCCTCGGGACAGGGGATCGCCGGGGAGCTGTTTTTT. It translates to CASSSGQGIAGELFF.

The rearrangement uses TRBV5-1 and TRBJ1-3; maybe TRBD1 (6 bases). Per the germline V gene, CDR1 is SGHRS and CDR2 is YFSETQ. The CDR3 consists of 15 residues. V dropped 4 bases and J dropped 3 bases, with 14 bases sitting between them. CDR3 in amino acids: CASSPQGTGGNTIYF. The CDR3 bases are TGCGCCAGCAGCCCCCAGGGGACGGGTGGAAACACCATATATTTT.

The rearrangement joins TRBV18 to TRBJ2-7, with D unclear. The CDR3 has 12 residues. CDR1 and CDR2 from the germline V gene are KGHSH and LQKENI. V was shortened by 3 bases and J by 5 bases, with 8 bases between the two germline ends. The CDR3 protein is CASSPSYDEQYF. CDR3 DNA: TGTGCCAGCTCACCCTCCTATGACGAGCAGTACTTC.

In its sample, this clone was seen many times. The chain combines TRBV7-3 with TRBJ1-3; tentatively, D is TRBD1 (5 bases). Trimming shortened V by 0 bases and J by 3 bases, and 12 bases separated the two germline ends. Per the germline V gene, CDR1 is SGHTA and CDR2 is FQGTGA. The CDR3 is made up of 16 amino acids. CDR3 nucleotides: TGTGCCAGCAGCTTAACTGCAGGGATGGATGGAAACACCATATATTTT. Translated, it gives CASSLTAGMDGNTIYF.

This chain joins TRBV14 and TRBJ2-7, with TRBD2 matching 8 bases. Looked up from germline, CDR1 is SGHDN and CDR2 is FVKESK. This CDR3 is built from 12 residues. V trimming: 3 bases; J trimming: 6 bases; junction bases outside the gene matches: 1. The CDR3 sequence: CASSQTSAEQYF. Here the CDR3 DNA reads TGTGCCAGCAGCCAGACTAGCGCCGAGCAGTACTTC.